This T cell receptor beta chain stems from a study of cytomegalovirus exposure and HLA in healthy donors. Findings of the study overall: Many donors shared some public TCRs, even though most TCR sequences were rare. The availability of immune exposure information extended only to CMV serostatus. Upon later analysis, TCR association rates were observed to vary by HLA locus, being highest for DRB1 and lowest for HLA-C. It was taken for granted in presence/absence analyses that sequencing depth across donors was roughly uniform.

The PCR was carried out with 60 Vbeta primers and 13 Jbeta primers. Sequencing was performed with immunoSEQ multiplex PCR; in TCRdb, only in-frame clones are kept and a portion is missing. The sample yields about 140,000 clones, 88% seen once. The germline gives CDR1 SEHNR, CDR2 FQNEAQ (reference sequence). The CDR3 has 14 amino acids. The ends were cut back, 6 bases at V and 0 bases at J, with 12 bases in the middle. Notes on this clone: The target antigen is unknown.

The sequencing sample was made of PBMCs. This receptor was taken from a woman aged 40 to 49 in good health and CMV-seronegative. The chain joins TRBV7-9 to TRBJ2-7; D uncertain. CDR3 DNA sequence: TGTGCCAGCAGTAGCCCCCTCTCCTCCTACGAGCAGTACTTC. It translates to CASSSPLSSYEQYF.